Each of the 20 T cell receptor beta chains below was sequenced from the same sample in a study of T cells in Graves' hyperthyroidism and ophthalmopathy. Amplification of TCR beta CDR3 regions was performed using RNA transcripts as template. First-round RT-PCR targeting the TCR CDR3 was performed with the HTBI primer set. MiXCR, run by TCRdb on the multiplex PCR reads, gives a single entry per CDR3 protein. The table lists under 500,000 distinct CDR3 sequences, more than 12% of them singletons. Sample: blood. Receptors were obtained from a middle-aged man with Graves' ophthalmopathy.

This clonotype was picked up many times. CDR3 region: CAISGRTSGTSTDTQYF. For the CDR3, the DNA is TGTGCCATCAGTGGAAGGACTAGCGGAACTAGCACAGATACGCAGTATTTT. This chain connects TRBV10-3 to TRBJ2-3; 10 bases are shared with TRBD2. The CDR3 totals 17 residues. CDR1 ENHRY and CDR2 SYGVKD come from the germline V gene. V was clipped by 4 bases and J by 0 bases; unmatched bases: 7.

This clonotype has a count of ten or more. The chain employs TRBV6-2 or TRBV6-3 and TRBJ2-5; D is ambiguous. Germline loops: CDR1 MNHEY, CDR2 SVGEGT. The V gene lost 7 bases and the J gene lost 0 bases, with 15 bases spanning the gap. CDR3 length equals 15 residues. This CDR3 reads CASTNYGGYQETQYF. Written as DNA, the CDR3 is TGTGCCAGCACTAACTACGGTGGATACCAAGAGACCCAGTACTTC.

In this sample, this clonotype turned up many times. The chain combines TRBV2 with TRBJ1-4, with no clear D. Trimming cost V 6 bases and J 2 bases, with 13 bases left between them. CDR3 length: 15 amino acids. The germline V gene encodes CDR1 SNHLY and CDR2 FYNNEI. The CDR3 coding sequence is TGTGCCAGCAGGAATTCTCCCGTGACTAATGAAAAACTGTTTTTT. Amino acids: CASRNSPVTNEKLFF. Complete variable domain (other parts from reference TRBV2 and TRBJ1-4): EPEVTQTPSHQVTQMGQEVILRCVPISNHLYFYWYRQILGQKVEFLVSFYNNEISEKSEIFDDQFSVERPDGSNFTLKIRSTKLEDSAMYFCASRNSPVTNEKLFFGSGTQLSVL.

This clonotype was counted at least ten times. This chain connects TRBV6-1 to TRBJ2-6; D not certain. V gave up 4 bases and J gave up 0 bases, with 13 bases separating them. The CDR3 extends over 17 amino acids. The germline V gene encodes CDR1 MNHNS and CDR2 SASEGT. The CDR3 nucleotides read TGTGCCAGCAGTGCGCAGAGGTCTAGCTCTGGGGCCAACGTCCTGACTTTC. Its protein is CASSAQRSSSGANVLTF.

This clonotype was counted ten times or more. V gene TRBV10-1 combines with J gene TRBJ2-7, with 8 positions matching TRBD1. The germline gives CDR1 WNHNN, CDR2 SYGVQD (reference sequence). The V and J ends lost 5 bases and 2 bases, in that order; junction bases with no gene match: 8. CDR3 length: 15 residues. In nucleotides, the CDR3 is TGCGCCAGCAGTCGAGGACAGGGACCGACCTACGAGCAGTACTTC. Amino acids: CASSRGQGPTYEQYF.

This clonotype was counted many times. The genes are TRBV2 and TRBJ1-4, with 7 bases matching TRBD1. This CDR3 is 15 amino acids long. Looked up from germline, CDR1 is SNHLY and CDR2 is FYNNEI. V was pared by 5 bases and J by 0 bases, with 3 bases of the junction left unmatched. The CDR3 loop is CASSQDRATNEKLFF. Written as DNA, the CDR3 is TGTGCCAGCAGTCAAGACAGGGCAACTAATGAAAAACTGTTTTTT.

This chain joins TRBV10-3 and TRBJ2-2, with a weak D call TRBD1 (6 bases). The V end was cut by 5 bases, the J end by 3 bases, with 13 bases between. The CDR3 contains 15 residues. Per the germline V gene, CDR1 is ENHRY and CDR2 is SYGVKD. The CDR3, as DNA: TGTGCCATCAGTCCCAGGGGCCTGGACACCGGGGAGCTGTTTTTT. It codes for CAISPRGLDTGELFF.

The chain joins TRBV2 to TRBJ2-2; TRBD2 might be the D (6 bases). The CDR3 has 14 residues. Trimming stripped 4 bases from V and 2 bases from J, with 8 bases between. CDR1 SNHLY and CDR2 FYNNEI come from the germline V gene. The CDR3 sequence: CASSASVNTGELFF. The DNA of the CDR3 is TGTGCCAGCAGTGCTAGCGTAAACACCGGGGAGCTGTTTTTT. The entire variable domain, with the rest obtained from reference TRBV2 and TRBJ2-2, is as follows: EPEVTQTPSHQVTQMGQEVILRCVPISNHLYFYWYRQILGQKVEFLVSFYNNEISEKSEIFDDQFSVERPDGSNFTLKIRSTKLEDSAMYFCASSASVNTGELFFGEGSRLTVL.

The sample holds many counts of this clonotype. V and J are TRBV20-1 and TRBJ2-1, with TRBD1 matching over 7 bases. The CDR3 has 13 residues. The V segment lost 1 base and the J segment 7 bases; nucleotides outside the gene matches: 4. The germline CDR1 and CDR2 sequences are DFQATT and SNEGSKA (reference sequence). The CDR3 region is CSARVRGLNEQFF. The DNA of the CDR3 is TGCAGTGCTAGAGTAAGGGGGCTGAATGAGCAGTTCTTC.

V gene TRBV10-3 combines with J gene TRBJ2-1; 11 bases are shared with TRBD2. The CDR3 is made up of 16 amino acids. V lost 6 bases and J lost 7; bases outside the gene matches: 11. CDR1 and CDR2 (germline): ENHRY, SYGVKD. DNA of the CDR3: TGTGCCATCAGGGCCCCAACTAGCGGGAGCGCGAATGAGCAGTTCTTC. Its protein is CAIRAPTSGSANEQFF.

This clonotype has at least ten counts. CDR3 sequence reads: CASSFSRERYQFF. The CDR3 DNA sequence: TGTGCCAGCAGTTTCAGCAGAGAGAGATACCAGTTCTTC. The chain combines TRBV27 with TRBJ2-1; no firm D call. The CDR3 runs 13 residues. V was pared by 3 bases and J by 13 bases, with 16 bases between. Germline lookup yields CDR1 MNHEY and CDR2 SMNVEV (reference sequence).

This clonotype was seen at least ten times. The chain joins TRBV3-1 to TRBJ1-4; D gene ambiguous. The V end was cut by 1 base, the J end by 7 bases, with 4 bases between. The CDR3 covers 12 residues. Looked up from germline, CDR1 is LGHDT and CDR2 is YNNKEL (reference sequence). The CDR3 is CASSQGVEKLFF. In DNA form, the CDR3 reads TGTGCCAGCAGCCAAGGAGTTGAAAAACTGTTTTTT.

This clonotype was seen ten or more times. CDR3 coding DNA: TGTGCCATCAGTGAGGAGAGCCCCGGAGAGACCCAGTACTTC. It codes for CAISEESPGETQYF. V is TRBV10-3 and J is TRBJ2-5; D uncertain. The CDR3 totals 14 residues. Germline loops: CDR1 ENHRY, CDR2 SYGVKD. The V end was cut by 2 bases, the J end by 4 bases, with 11 bases between.

The chain has TRBV6-1 and TRBJ2-2, with a weak D call TRBD1 (6 bases). With 5 bases removed from V and 6 bases from J, the gap between germline ends came to 19 bases. From germline, CDR1 is MNHNS and CDR2 SASEGT. This CDR3 has 16 residues. CDR3 in amino acids: CASSLPTGSGPGELFF. CDR3 DNA sequence: TGTGCCAGCAGTCTCCCAACAGGGTCAGGTCCCGGGGAGCTGTTTTTT.

V gene TRBV6-2 or TRBV6-3 combines with J gene TRBJ2-1, with D possibly TRBD2 on 6 matching bases. Germline V gene lookup returns CDR1 MNHEY and CDR2 SVGEGT. Trimming took off 0 bases at V and 8 bases at J, with 11 bases between the two ends. The CDR3 totals 14 residues. This chain's CDR3 is CASSYSGLLDEQFF. As DNA, the CDR3 is TGTGCCAGCAGTTACTCGGGACTTTTGGATGAGCAGTTCTTC.

The chain has TRBV7-9 and TRBJ1-1; D unclear. CDR1 and CDR2 from the germline V gene are SEHNR and FQNEAQ (reference sequence). V was pared by 5 bases and J by 4 bases, with 14 bases between. The CDR3 sequence is 14 residues long. This chain's CDR3 is CASSGSPLGTEAFF. The CDR3 coding sequence is TGTGCCAGCAGCGGTTCGCCCCTGGGCACTGAAGCTTTCTTT. The full variable domain, rest sourced from reference TRBV7-9 and TRBJ1-1, is DTGVSQNPRHKITKRGQNVTFRCDPISEHNRLYWYRQTLGQGPEFLTYFQNEAQLEKSRLLSDRFSAERPKGSFSTLEIQRTEQGDSAMYLCASSGSPLGTEAFFGQGTRLTVV.

This clonotype was recorded a few times. This chain joins TRBV29-1 and TRBJ1-2; the D is unclear. Germline lookup yields CDR1 SQVTM and CDR2 ANQGSEA. The V gene lost 2 bases and the J gene lost 8 bases, with 15 bases spanning the gap. The length of the CDR3 is 13 residues. Written as DNA, the CDR3 is TGCAGCGTTGAAACACCTATGGAGGAGGGCTACACCTTC. Encoded protein: CSVETPMEEGYTF.

This clonotype was found many times. The rearrangement uses TRBV11-3 and TRBJ2-7; 9 bases are shared with TRBD1. CDR3 length equals 15 residues. The trim removed 4 bases at V and 3 bases at J, leaving 7 bases unmatched. Germline CDR1 SGHNT, CDR2 YENEEA. The CDR3: CASSSPGTGRYEQYF. The CDR3 coding sequence is TGTGCCAGCAGCTCCCCCGGGACAGGGCGCTACGAGCAGTACTTC.

As regards this clonotype: This sequence may be a read error, since a much larger clone differs from it by one base. The rearrangement joins TRBV20-1 to TRBJ2-1; TRBD2 matches at 7 bases. The CDR3 is made up of 14 amino acids. The V gene's germline CDR1 is DFQATT and CDR2 SNEGSKA (reference sequence). V lost 8 bases, J lost 9 bases, and 16 bases stayed unmatched. The CDR3 sequence is CSHPREGGLSEQFF. In DNA form, the CDR3 reads TGCAGTCATCCGAGGGAGGGCGGGTTAAGTGAGCAGTTCTTC.

This clonotype has only a few counts. V gene TRBV28 combines with J gene TRBJ2-7; D remains unclear. Germline lookup yields CDR1 MDHEN and CDR2 SYDVKM. The V end lost 6 bases, the J end lost 8 bases, and 11 bases lay between the germline ends. The CDR3 is 11 amino acids. Here the CDR3 DNA reads TGTGCCAGCAGCCACCGGAGAAAGCAGTACTTC. Translating gives CASSHRRKQYF.